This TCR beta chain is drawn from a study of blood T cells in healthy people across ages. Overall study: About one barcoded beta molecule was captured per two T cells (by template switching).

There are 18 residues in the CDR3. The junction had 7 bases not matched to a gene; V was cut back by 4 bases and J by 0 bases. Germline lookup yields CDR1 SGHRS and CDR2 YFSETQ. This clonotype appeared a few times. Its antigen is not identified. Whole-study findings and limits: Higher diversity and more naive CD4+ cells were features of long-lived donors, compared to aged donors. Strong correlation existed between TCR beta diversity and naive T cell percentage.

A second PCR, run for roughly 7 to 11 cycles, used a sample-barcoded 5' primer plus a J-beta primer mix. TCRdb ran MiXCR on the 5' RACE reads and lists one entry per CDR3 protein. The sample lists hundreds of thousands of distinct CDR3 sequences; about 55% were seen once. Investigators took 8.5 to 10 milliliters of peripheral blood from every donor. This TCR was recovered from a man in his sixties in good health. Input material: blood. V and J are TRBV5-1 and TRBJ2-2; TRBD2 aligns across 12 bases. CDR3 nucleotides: TGCGCCAGCAGCCACCGGACTAGCGGGAACGCGAACACCGGGGAGCTGTTTTTT. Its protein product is CASSHRTSGNANTGELFF.